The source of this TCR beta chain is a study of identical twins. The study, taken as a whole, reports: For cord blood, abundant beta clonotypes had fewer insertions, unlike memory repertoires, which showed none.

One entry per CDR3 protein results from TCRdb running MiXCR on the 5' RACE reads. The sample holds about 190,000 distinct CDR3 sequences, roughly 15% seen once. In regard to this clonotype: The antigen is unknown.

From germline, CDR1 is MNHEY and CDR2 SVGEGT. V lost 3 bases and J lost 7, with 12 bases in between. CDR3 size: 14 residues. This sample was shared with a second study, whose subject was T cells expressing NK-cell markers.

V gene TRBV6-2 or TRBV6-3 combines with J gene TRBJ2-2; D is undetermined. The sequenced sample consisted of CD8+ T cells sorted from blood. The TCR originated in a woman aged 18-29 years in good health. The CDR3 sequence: CASSYGVDGGELFF. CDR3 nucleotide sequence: TGTGCCAGCAGTTATGGAGTGGACGGCGGGGAGCTGTTTTTT.